This T cell receptor (beta chain) was obtained from a study of beta chain features in type 1 diabetes. Study summary: In all, approximately 110 million sorted cells from all samples were analyzed. Findings and caveats of the study: TCRB CDR3s from Type 1 diabetes patients were moderately but significantly shorter in all four CD4+ subsets. Fewer insertions but more deletions were seen at VDJ junctions in type 1 diabetes patients.

V was pared by 3 bases and J by 7 bases, with 4 bases of the junction left unmatched. Germline V CDR1 and CDR2: SGHRS, YFSETQ. There are 13 residues in the CDR3. Every bit of the isolated RNA underwent reverse transcription, so sequencing read expressed TCRB transcripts. Clones were sequenced by immunoSEQ multiplex PCR, and TCRdb holds only the in-frame ones, with some missing. The top ten clones hold around 0.016% of a sample with around 250,000 clones, over 11% of them seen once. With regard to this clone: Its cognate antigen is unknown.

This receptor was obtained from a man aged 25-40 years with type 1 diabetes. Specimen: naive CD4+ T cells from blood. The chain uses TRBV5-1 and TRBJ2-1; 7 bases align to TRBD2. The CDR3 loop reads CASSWTRSNEQFF. CDR3 nucleotide sequence: TGCGCCAGCAGCTGGACTAGATCGAATGAGCAGTTCTTC.